This passage covers 24 T cell receptor beta chains from one sample sequenced in a study of ipilimumab plus nivolumab after autologous stem cell transplantation. Sequencing was performed with immunoSEQ multiplex PCR; in TCRdb, only in-frame clones are kept and a portion is missing. The data show about 83,000 clones, 75% to 85% seen once. The input for sequencing was PBMCs, taken in a trial of ipilimumab plus nivolumab as post-transplant consolidation. These receptors were collected from a male donor with diffuse large B-cell lymphoma.

This clone turned up a few times. The chain uses TRBV19 and TRBJ1-1; D possibly corresponds to TRBD1 (5 bases). Per the germline V gene, CDR1 is LNHDA and CDR2 is SQIVND (reference sequence). CDR3 length equals 13 residues. V was cut by 11 bases and J by 4 bases, with 17 bases left in between. The CDR3, as DNA: TGTGCCGTAACTACGGGGGGGACCACTGAAGCTTTCTTT. Translating it yields CAVTTGGTTEAFF.

The V gene is TRBV19, the J gene TRBJ2-1; possible D gene TRBD2, 5 bases. Deletions cut 6 bases from V and 6 bases from J, with 15 bases between. CDR3 length: 14 residues. CDR1 LNHDA and CDR2 SQIVND come from the germline V gene (reference sequence). CDR3: CASRFNGAGNEQFF. The CDR3 DNA reads as TGTGCCAGTAGGTTTAATGGTGCGGGCAATGAGCAGTTCTTC.

The CDR3 region has the DNA TGCGCCAGCAGCTTGGGCGGGGGGCGAGTTGACAATGAGCAGTTCTTC. It encodes CASSLGGGRVDNEQFF. This chain joins TRBV5-1 and TRBJ2-1; 8 bases map to TRBD2. V shed 0 bases and J 5 bases; nucleotides not matched to a gene: 7. Germline V lookup: CDR1 SGHRS, CDR2 YFSETQ. This CDR3 comprises 16 residues. The complete variable domain, with remaining parts taken from reference TRBV5-1 and TRBJ2-1, reads KAGVTQTPRYLIKTRGQQVTLSCSPISGHRSVSWYQQTPGQGLQFLFEYFSETQRNKGNFPGRFSGRQFSNSRSEMNVSTLELGDSALYLCASSLGGGRVDNEQFFGPGTRLTVL.

This chain's CDR3 is CASSLENRDSTEAFF. The CDR3 coding sequence is TGCGCCAGCAGCTTGGAGAACAGGGATAGCACTGAAGCTTTCTTT. The J gene is TRBJ1-1, the V gene TRBV5-1; D is perhaps TRBD1 (6 bases). In germline, CDR1 is SGHRS, CDR2 YFSETQ. Trimming shortened V by 0 bases and J by 4 bases, and 13 bases separated the two germline ends. The CDR3 runs 15 residues.

This chain connects TRBV11-2 to TRBJ2-1; D unresolved. V lost 7 bases, J lost 7 bases, and 11 bases lay in between. The CDR3 loop spans 12 amino acids. Germline V gene data show CDR1 as SGHAT and CDR2 as FQNNGV. The CDR3 sequence is CASTPGYNEQFF. The DNA for the CDR3 is TGTGCCAGCACGCCCGGGTATAATGAGCAGTTCTTC.

The V and J genes are TRBV5-1 and TRBJ1-1; D gene uncertain. CDR3 length: 15 amino acids. Trimming took off 4 bases at V and 1 base at J, with 14 bases between the two ends. Germline V gene lookup returns CDR1 SGHRS and CDR2 YFSETQ. The chain's CDR3 is CASSLNAGSNTEAFF. In nucleotides, the CDR3 is TGCGCCAGCAGCCTCAATGCGGGCTCGAACACTGAAGCTTTCTTT.

The sample holds a few counts of this clone. In DNA, the CDR3 is TGTGCCAGTAGGGGGACGGACCCGAGGGGGCCCCAGCATTTT. Translating gives CASRGTDPRGPQHF. The rearrangement joins TRBV19 to TRBJ1-5; perhaps TRBD1 as D (5 bases). The V and J ends lost 6 bases and 9 bases respectively, with 18 bases between them. CDR3 length equals 14 residues. In germline, CDR1 is LNHDA, CDR2 SQIVND (reference sequence).

V and J are TRBV19 and TRBJ1-1; TRBD1 might be the D (6 bases). The CDR3 runs 14 residues. The germline V gene encodes CDR1 LNHDA and CDR2 SQIVND (reference sequence). V dropped 4 bases and J dropped 1 base, with 10 bases sitting between them. The CDR3 DNA follows: TGTGCCAGTAGTAGTCGGGGGCAGAACACTGAAGCTTTCTTT. Translating gives CASSSRGQNTEAFF.

The chain combines TRBV18 with TRBJ2-7; tentative D call: TRBD2 (6 bases). CDR1 and CDR2 from the germline V gene are KGHSH and LQKENI. CDR3 length: 16 residues. Trimming cost V 1 base and J 5 bases, with 18 bases left between them. The CDR3 region has the DNA TGTGCCAGCTCACCACTCGGCGTCGCGGGGCACAACGAGCAGTACTTC. It encodes CASSPLGVAGHNEQYF.

A word on this clone: Mismatch with germline at one junction end may stem from a read error. The rearrangement joins TRBV2 to TRBJ2-5, with D possibly TRBD2 on 5 matching bases. The DNA matches TRBJ2-7 better at its end, which makes the J call doubtful. The CDR3 length is 15 residues. Germline loops: CDR1 SNHLY, CDR2 FYNNEI. CDR3 DNA sequence: TGTGCCAGCAGGGAAGAGGGTGCCGGAGCCTACGAGCAGTACTTC. It translates to CASREEGAGAYEQYF.

This clone was counted a single time. The junction shows a germline mismatch at one end, possibly a read error. The J gene is TRBJ1-2, the V gene TRBV14, with D uncertain. CDR3 length: 13 amino acids. Germline V gene lookup returns CDR1 SGHDN and CDR2 FVKESK. DNA for the CDR3: TGTGCCAGCAGCAAAGAGAATGAATGGGGCTACACCTTC. Residues: CASSKENEWGYTF.

This chain uses TRBV5-6 with TRBJ1-5, with D hard to call. Trimming removed 2 bases from V and 5 bases from J, with 11 bases in between. The CDR3 covers 14 residues. CDR1 and CDR2 (germline): SGHDT, YYEEEE. In DNA form, the CDR3 reads TGTGCCAGCAGCTTTTATCGGCGGGATCAGCCCCAGCATTTT. Encoded protein: CASSFYRRDQPQHF.

The chain has TRBV19 and TRBJ2-2; D call uncertain. Germline V gene lookup returns CDR1 LNHDA and CDR2 SQIVND (reference sequence). V shed 1 base and J shed 6 bases, with 12 bases lying between them. The CDR3 sequence is 15 residues long. The CDR3 loop reads CASSIALIEPGELFF. As DNA, the CDR3 is TGTGCCAGTAGTATAGCCCTAATAGAGCCCGGGGAGCTGTTTTTT.

The V call is TRBV18, the J call TRBJ2-3; TRBD2 might be the D (6 bases). Trimming pared 4 bases from V and 5 bases from J, leaving 22 bases between. CDR3 size: 17 residues. Germline V gene data show CDR1 as KGHSH and CDR2 as LQKENI. In nucleotides, the CDR3 is TGTGCCAGCTCACAACTTTTGTTCGGGGGAGAGGGAGATACGCAGTATTTT. Amino acids: CASSQLLFGGEGDTQYF.

This chain joins TRBV2 and TRBJ2-5; possibly TRBD2 for D (6 bases). The J call may be wrong; the DNA end is better matched by TRBJ2-7. This CDR3 comprises 14 residues. From germline, CDR1 is SNHLY and CDR2 FYNNEI. The CDR3 DNA follows: TGTGCCAGCACTCGGGGGTTGAGTTCCTACGAGCAGTACTTC. It is translated as CASTRGLSSYEQYF.

In this sample, this clone turned up a few times. CDR3 bases: TGTGCCAGCAGTGAAGAATTAGGACAGGGGAATTCACCCCTCCACTTT. It yields the protein CASSEELGQGNSPLHF. The chain employs TRBV6-1 and TRBJ1-6; 9 bases line up with TRBD1. Per the germline V gene, CDR1 is MNHNS and CDR2 is SASEGT. V dropped 1 base and J dropped 7; count of bases not matched to a gene: 5. The CDR3 runs to 16 residues.

There are a few counts of this clone. The CDR3 loop is CASSPRTDQPQHF. The CDR3 coding sequence is TGTGCCAGCAGCCCTAGGACAGATCAGCCCCAGCATTTT. V gene TRBV6-6 combines with J gene TRBJ1-5; the D gene is possibly TRBD1 (6 bases). Germline V gene data show CDR1 as MNHNY and CDR2 as SVGAGI (reference sequence). The CDR3 sequence is 13 residues long. Trimming cost V 6 bases and J 5 bases, with 11 bases left between them.

The V gene is TRBV5-1, the J gene TRBJ1-1; tentative D call: TRBD1 (6 bases). CDR3 length: 14 residues. Germline V gene data show CDR1 as SGHRS and CDR2 as YFSETQ. V lost 5 bases, J lost 4 bases, and 15 bases lay in between. The CDR3 reads CASRYSTGSTEAFF. CDR3 nucleotide sequence: TGCGCCAGCAGGTACTCCACAGGGAGCACTGAAGCTTTCTTT. The variable domain in full, completed from reference TRBV5-1 and TRBJ1-1, reads KAGVTQTPRYLIKTRGQQVTLSCSPISGHRSVSWYQQTPGQGLQFLFEYFSETQRNKGNFPGRFSGRQFSNSRSEMNVSTLELGDSALYLCASRYSTGSTEAFFGQGTRLTVV.

This chain connects TRBV6-1 to TRBJ2-7, with D possibly matching TRBD2 (5 bases). The V gene lost 7 bases and the J gene lost 9 bases, with 16 bases spanning the gap. Germline values: CDR1 MNHNS, CDR2 SASEGT. The CDR3 has 12 residues. CDR3 coding DNA: TGTGCCAGCACCAGGAGGACGGATAGGCAGTACTTC. This codes for CASTRRTDRQYF.

This clone came up once. The same CDR3 also results from other DNA sequences found in this sample. The chain uses TRBV7-2 and TRBJ2-5; a weak D match, TRBD1 (5 bases). V gave up 0 bases and J gave up 5 bases, with 7 bases separating them. This CDR3 has 13 residues. From germline, CDR1 is SGHTA and CDR2 FQGNSA. The CDR3 bases are TGTGCCAGCAGCTTAGCGGGGCGGGAGACCCAGTACTTC. Translated, it gives CASSLAGRETQYF.

This rearrangement joins TRBV6-5 to TRBJ1-2; D might be TRBD1 (5 bases). The V and J ends lost 5 bases and 4 bases respectively, with 14 bases between them. CDR3 length: 14 amino acids. Per the germline V gene, CDR1 is MNHEY and CDR2 is SVGAGI. The CDR3 region has the DNA TGTGCCAGCAGTAACAACAGGAACGGCTATGGCTACACCTTC. It yields the protein CASSNNRNGYGYTF.

This rearrangement joins TRBV6-1 to TRBJ1-5; D perhaps matches TRBD1 (6 bases). Trimming took 6 bases from V and 7 from J, leaving 10 bases between them. Germline lookup yields CDR1 MNHNS and CDR2 SASEGT. This CDR3 has 12 residues. The CDR3 is CASSGDRQPQHF. As DNA, the CDR3 is TGTGCCAGCAGCGGTGACAGGCAGCCCCAGCATTTT.

This clone has just one count. The rearrangement links TRBV19 to TRBJ1-4; TRBD1 matches 7 bases. The CDR3 contains 14 residues. The junction had 5 bases not matched to a gene; V was cut back by 5 bases and J by 5 bases. Germline CDR1 LNHDA, CDR2 SQIVND (reference sequence). In DNA form, the CDR3 reads TGTGCCAGTAGTCGACAGGGACCAAATGAAAAACTGTTTTTT. This sequence encodes CASSRQGPNEKLFF.

The chain couples TRBV5-6 to TRBJ1-2; D not resolved. The germline gives CDR1 SGHDT, CDR2 YYEEEE. The CDR3 is 12 residues long. The germline V and J ends were trimmed by 4 bases and 5 bases, with 9 bases remaining between them. CDR3 sequence reads: CASSQVGYGYTF. In nucleotides, the CDR3 is TGTGCCAGCAGCCAGGTCGGATATGGCTACACCTTC.